This TCR beta chain was recovered during a study of blood T cells in healthy people across ages. Concerning this clonotype: What it binds is unknown.

Trimming removed 3 bases at V and 8 bases at J, with 19 bases between. Germline V CDR1 and CDR2: DFQATT, SNEGSKA (reference sequence). The CDR3 has 14 residues. Then a second PCR, running about 7 to 11 cycles, was carried out with a sample-barcoded 5' primer and a J-beta primer mix. Carrying 12 random nucleotides, a template-switch adaptor labeled each individual cDNA molecule. TCRdb reprocessed the 5' RACE reads with MiXCR, giving one entry per CDR3 protein. The sample carries 950,000 to 1,200,000 distinct CDR3 sequences, less than 45% recorded once. General study results and limits: Strongly correlated with naive T cell percentage was TCR beta diversity. Roughly linearly, TCR beta diversity per million T cells fell as age increased.

Healthy Caucasians from Russia aged roughly 6 to 95 served as donors. The sequence was collected from a young man in good health. Sequenced material: blood. This chain joins TRBV20-1 and TRBJ1-1; maybe TRBD1 (6 bases). The CDR3 loop is CSASSGTPTDEAFF. In DNA, the CDR3 is TGCAGTGCTAGTTCGGGGACACCGACCGACGAAGCTTTCTTT.